A single sample gave rise to the 30 T cell receptor beta chains below, sequenced in a study of cytomegalovirus exposure and HLA in healthy donors. The study ran its PCR with 60 Vbeta and 13 Jbeta primers. Sequenced by immunoSEQ multiplex PCR; TCRdb stores in-frame clones only, minus some. Of some 41,000 clones in the sample, around 68% were seen once. Sequenced sample: PBMCs. All receptors come from a man in his forties in good health and CMV-seronegative.

The chain recombines TRBV6-5 with TRBJ2-7; D gene uncertain. CDR1 and CDR2 (germline): MNHEY, SVGAGI. The CDR3 runs 12 residues. Trimming removed 8 bases from V and 2 bases from J, with 10 bases in between. The CDR3 DNA reads TGTGCCAGCGCCCCCGGTGCCTACGAGCAGTACTTC. Its protein is CASAPGAYEQYF.

This clone was detected once. The chain is built from TRBV6-1 and TRBJ2-5; D remains ambiguous. The J call may be mistaken, given a closer DNA end match to TRBJ2-7. Germline CDR1 MNHNS, CDR2 SASEGT. This CDR3 comprises 14 residues. CDR3 bases: TGTGCCAGCAGTGATAACACTAACTCCTACGAGCAGTACTTC. It codes for CASSDNTNSYEQYF.

The chain couples TRBV6-5 to TRBJ2-3, with a weak D call TRBD1 (5 bases). V was clipped by 0 bases and J by 2 bases, with 9 bases between them. The CDR3 totals 15 residues. Germline V gives CDR1 MNHEY, CDR2 SVGAGI. CDR3 DNA: TGTGCCAGCAGTTACTCGATTGGGGCCACAGATACGCAGTATTTT. Amino acids: CASSYSIGATDTQYF.

The chain recombines TRBV27 with TRBJ1-2, with 11 bases aligning to TRBD1. There are 15 residues in the CDR3. Germline lookup yields CDR1 MNHEY and CDR2 SMNVEV (reference sequence). Trimming took 5 bases from V and 7 from J; bases not matched to a gene: 9. CDR3 region: CASSPSGTGGIGYTF. The CDR3 DNA reads as TGTGCCAGCAGTCCGTCCGGGACAGGGGGTATTGGCTACACCTTC.

This clone was recorded a few times. The chain is built from TRBV5-4 and TRBJ2-5; 8 positions agree with TRBD2. With V trimmed by 0 bases and J by 6 bases, 7 bases remained unmatched. Germline CDR1 reads SGHNT; CDR2 reads YYREEE (reference sequence). This CDR3 comprises 15 residues. The CDR3 DNA reads as TGTGCCAGCAGCTTGGCAGGCGGGGGGCCGAAGACCCAGTACTTC. Protein product: CASSLAGGGPKTQYF.

This chain links TRBV6-5 with TRBJ2-3, with TRBD1 as a possible D gene (5 bases). The CDR3 is made up of 15 amino acids. Germline V gene sequence: CDR1 MNHEY, CDR2 SVGAGI. V was shortened by 2 bases and J by 4 bases, with 13 bases between the two germline ends. The CDR3 spells CASSYTRQRPDTQYF. The CDR3 bases are TGTGCCAGCAGTTACACCCGACAGCGCCCAGATACGCAGTATTTT.

In this sample, this clone turned up once. V gene TRBV7-9 combines with J gene TRBJ1-5; 7 bases are shared with TRBD1. The CDR3 is 15 residues long. Germline trimming cut 10 bases from V and 0 bases from J; bases unmatched to any gene: 9. In germline, CDR1 is SEHNR, CDR2 FQNEAQ (reference sequence). The CDR3: CATAQGTVSNQPQHF. The CDR3 region has the DNA TGTGCCACCGCCCAAGGGACAGTTAGCAATCAGCCCCAGCATTTT. Combining the CDR3 with reference TRBV7-9 and TRBJ1-5 gives the whole variable domain DTGVSQNPRHKITKRGQNVTFRCDPISEHNRLYWYRQTLGQGPEFLTYFQNEAQLEKSRLLSDRFSAERPKGSFSTLEIQRTEQGDSAMYLCATAQGTVSNQPQHFGDGTRLSIL.

CDR3: CASSKFWREKVLGSPLHF. CDR3 coding DNA: TGTGCCAGCAGCAAATTTTGGAGGGAAAAGGTTCTGGGTTCACCCCTCCACTTT. The rearrangement links TRBV21-1 to TRBJ1-6. TRBV21-1 is flagged as a pseudogene. The CDR3 runs to 18 residues.

The chain couples TRBV9 to TRBJ2-1; possibly TRBD1 for D (6 bases). In germline, CDR1 is SGDLS, CDR2 YYNGEE. V gave up 0 bases and J gave up 7 bases, with 11 bases separating them. There are 14 residues in the CDR3. CDR3 bases: TGTGCCAGCAGCGTAGCGGTGGGGGCGAATGAGCAGTTCTTC. Translating it yields CASSVAVGANEQFF.

V and J are TRBV29-1 and TRBJ1-4; unclear D gene. Germline V gene data show CDR1 as SQVTM and CDR2 as ANQGSEA. CDR3 length: 13 amino acids. The V gene lost 7 bases and the J gene lost 5 bases, with 14 bases spanning the gap. The CDR3 DNA reads TGCAGCGGTACCAGTCAGGAAAATGAAAAACTGTTTTTT. It is translated as CSGTSQENEKLFF.

A single count supports this clone. This chain uses TRBV19 with TRBJ2-5; maybe TRBD2 (5 bases). Germline V gene sequence: CDR1 LNHDA, CDR2 SQIVND (reference sequence). Trimming pared 5 bases from V and 2 bases from J, leaving 9 bases between. The CDR3 sequence is 13 residues long. For the CDR3, the DNA is TGTGCCAGTAGTCAGGACTTTCAAGAGACCCAGTACTTC. This sequence encodes CASSQDFQETQYF.

This chain uses TRBV21-1 with TRBJ2-7; TRBD2 was called by the table and not checked on the DNA. TRBV21-1 is described as a pseudogene. The CDR3 covers 13 residues. CDR3 in amino acids: CASSSGLHYEQYF. The CDR3 region has the DNA TGTGCCAGCAGCTCGGGACTGCACTACGAGCAGTACTTC.

The chain recombines TRBV7-2 with TRBJ2-1; D perhaps matches TRBD2 (5 bases). CDR3 length equals 15 residues. V was pared by 4 bases and J by 2 bases, with 12 bases between. Per germline, CDR1 SGHTA and CDR2 FQGNSA. The CDR3 bases are TGTGCCAGCAGCTCGACGGGGAATCCCTACAATGAGCAGTTCTTC. Translated, it gives CASSSTGNPYNEQFF.

The chain recombines TRBV4-1 with TRBJ2-7; TRBD2 matches at 11 bases. The CDR3 runs 18 residues. The germline CDR1 and CDR2 sequences are MGHRA and YSYEKL. The junction had 11 bases not matched to a gene; V was cut back by 4 bases and J by 0 bases. DNA for the CDR3: TGCGCCAGCAGCCGCCTCCCGGGACTAGCGGCGAGCTCCTACGAGCAGTACTTC. It specifies CASSRLPGLAASSYEQYF.

This clone is a singleton in its sample. This chain links TRBV28 with TRBJ2-7; 7 bases agree with TRBD1. This CDR3 has 14 amino acids. Germline values: CDR1 MDHEN, CDR2 SYDVKM. J lost 3 bases, V lost 7 bases, and 9 bases had no gene match. CDR3 coding DNA: TGTGCCAGCAACTCGAGGGACAGACTCTACGAGCAGTACTTC. Translated, it gives CASNSRDRLYEQYF.

In its sample, this clone was seen a few times. The gene calls are TRBV5-4 and TRBJ2-7; D is possibly TRBD2 (6 bases). CDR1 and CDR2 (germline): SGHNT, YYREEE (reference sequence). Trimming removed 6 bases from V and 2 bases from J, with 15 bases in between. The CDR3 loop spans 14 amino acids. The CDR3: CASTSGLATYEQYF. CDR3 bases: TGTGCCAGCACCTCGGGACTCGCTACCTACGAGCAGTACTTC.

The genes are TRBV7-2 and TRBJ2-1; the D is unclear. V was cut by 5 bases and J by 7 bases, with 18 bases left in between. The CDR3 consists of 15 residues. CDR1 and CDR2 (germline): SGHTA, FQGNSA. The CDR3 DNA reads TGTGCCAGCAGCACCGGTGGTTATCGAACTAATGAGCAGTTCTTC. Its translation is CASSTGGYRTNEQFF.

The rearrangement joins TRBV5-6 to TRBJ1-2; 10 nucleotides match TRBD1. This CDR3 spans 15 amino acids. Germline lookup yields CDR1 SGHDT and CDR2 YYEEEE. The V and J ends lost 4 bases and 4 bases, in that order; junction bases with no gene match: 7. CDR3 DNA sequence: TGTGCCAGCAGCGTTCCCGGGACAGGGGTCTATGGCTACACCTTC. This codes for CASSVPGTGVYGYTF. The full variable domain, with the rest looked up from reference TRBV5-6 and TRBJ1-2, is DAGVTQSPTHLIKTRGQQVTLRCSPKSGHDTVSWYQQALGQGPQFIFQYYEEEERQRGNFPDRFSGHQFPNYSSELNVNALLLGDSALYLCASSVPGTGVYGYTFGSGTRLTVV.

The table lists this clone with a few counts. The rearrangement joins TRBV18 to TRBJ1-1, with 7 bases that match TRBD1. The germline gives CDR1 KGHSH, CDR2 LQKENI. The CDR3 is 15 amino acids. V lost 2 bases to trimming and J lost 0 bases; unmatched junction nucleotides: 3. CDR3 in amino acids: CASSPIQGLNTEAFF. CDR3 nucleotide sequence: TGTGCCAGCTCACCAATACAGGGGCTGAACACTGAAGCTTTCTTT.

This clone was counted only a few times. This chain joins TRBV7-2 and TRBJ2-5; perhaps TRBD2 as D (7 bases). The CDR3 contains 15 residues. V was clipped by 1 base and J by 5 bases, with 14 bases between them. The germline CDR1 and CDR2 sequences are SGHTA and FQGNSA. The CDR3 reads CASSLESGGGETQYF. In DNA, the CDR3 is TGTGCCAGCAGCTTAGAATCGGGGGGCGGGGAGACCCAGTACTTC.

J is TRBJ1-1 and V is TRBV29-1, with a tentative D call TRBD1 (6 bases). V lost 7 bases to trimming and J lost 4 bases, with 16 bases between them. Germline CDR1 reads SQVTM; CDR2 reads ANQGSEA. The CDR3 consists of 13 residues. CDR3 coding DNA: TGCAGCGCTGGACAGAGTGGGAGCACTGAAGCTTTCTTT. This encodes CSAGQSGSTEAFF.

The gene calls are TRBV6-5 and TRBJ2-7, with TRBD1 matching 11 bases. Germline V CDR1 and CDR2: MNHEY, SVGAGI. The CDR3 is made up of 15 amino acids. V shed 7 bases and J 5 bases; nucleotides not matched to a gene: 10. CDR3 protein: CASTRWDRGSHEQYF. As DNA, the CDR3 is TGTGCCAGCACGAGATGGGACAGGGGGTCCCACGAGCAGTACTTC.

This rearrangement joins TRBV13 to TRBJ2-5; D is possibly TRBD1 (6 bases). The CDR3 length is 14 residues. The germline gives CDR1 PRHDT, CDR2 FYEKMQ (reference sequence). V lost 2 bases and J 5 bases, leaving 12 bases between the germline ends. The CDR3 sequence is CASSLQGIGETQYF. In nucleotides, the CDR3 is TGTGCCAGCAGCTTACAGGGGATCGGGGAGACCCAGTACTTC.

The gene calls are TRBV28 and TRBJ1-2; 7 bases fit TRBD1. Trimming at V came to 6 bases and at J to 7 bases, leaving 11 bases not matched to a gene. Germline CDR1 MDHEN, CDR2 SYDVKM. This CDR3 contains 14 residues. The DNA for the CDR3 is TGTGCCAGCAGCCAACAGGGGTGGTCCAGTGGCTACACCTTC. The encoded protein is CASSQQGWSSGYTF.

The chain couples TRBV19 to TRBJ1-3; D uncertain. This CDR3 spans 14 amino acids. CDR1 and CDR2 from the germline V gene are LNHDA and SQIVND (reference sequence). Trimming stripped 6 bases from V and 0 bases from J, with 9 bases between. The CDR3 protein is CASRQTGSGNTIYF. CDR3 bases: TGTGCCAGTAGGCAGACGGGCTCTGGAAACACCATATATTTT. Supplemented by reference TRBV19 and TRBJ1-3, the full variable domain reads DGGITQSPKYLFRKEGQNVTLSCEQNLNHDAMYWYRQDPGQGLRLIYYSQIVNDFQKGDIAEGYSVSREKKESFPLTVTSAQKNPTAFYLCASRQTGSGNTIYFGEGSWLTVV.

The chain joins TRBV18 to TRBJ1-2; D is possibly TRBD1 (5 bases). Trimming left V 2 bases short and J 8 bases short, with 12 bases between. CDR1 KGHSH and CDR2 LQKENI come from the germline V gene. The CDR3 covers 13 residues. This CDR3 reads CASSPSAGEGYTF. The CDR3 nucleotides are TGTGCCAGCTCACCATCGGCGGGGGAAGGCTACACCTTC.

The chain employs TRBV9 and TRBJ2-5, with 7 positions matching TRBD1. The V and J ends lost 0 bases and 3 bases, in that order; junction bases with no gene match: 2. Germline CDR1 is SGDLS and CDR2 is YYNGEE. The CDR3 has 14 amino acids. This CDR3 reads CASSVGGTEETQYF. CDR3 nucleotide sequence: TGTGCCAGCAGCGTAGGTGGGACAGAAGAGACCCAGTACTTC.

The table lists this clone with a few counts. This sequence joins TRBV5-8 and TRBJ2-7, with a weak D call TRBD1 (5 bases). The CDR3 spans 12 residues. Germline lookup yields CDR1 SGHTS and CDR2 YDEGEE. V lost 4 bases, J lost 5 bases, and 10 bases lay in between. The CDR3 nucleotides are TGTGCCAGCAGCCCCAGGGCTCACGAGCAGTACTTC. Its translation: CASSPRAHEQYF.

The chain employs TRBV12-5 and TRBJ2-1; a possible D gene is TRBD1 (5 bases). V lost 2 bases to trimming and J lost 7 bases, with 9 bases between them. Germline V CDR1 and CDR2: LGHNT, FRNRAP. The CDR3 has 13 residues. The CDR3 sequence: CASGLTGTNEQFF. The CDR3 DNA reads TGTGCTAGTGGTTTGACAGGTACAAATGAGCAGTTCTTC. Full variable domain (outside the CDR3, taken from reference TRBV12-5 and TRBJ2-1): DARVTQTPRHKVTEMGQEVTMRCQPILGHNTVFWYRQTMMQGLELLAYFRNRAPLDDSGMPKDRFSAEMPDATLATLKIQPSEPRDSAVYFCASGLTGTNEQFFGPGTRLTVL.

This clone showed up just a few times. The gene calls are TRBV7-3 and TRBJ1-6; tentatively, D is TRBD1 (5 bases). Trimming shortened V by 3 bases and J by 6 bases, and 9 bases separated the two germline ends. The CDR3 extends over 14 amino acids. Germline lookup yields CDR1 SGHTA and CDR2 FQGTGA. This CDR3 reads CASSFDSINSPLHF. The CDR3 DNA is TGTGCCAGCAGCTTTGACAGTATTAATTCACCCCTCCACTTT.